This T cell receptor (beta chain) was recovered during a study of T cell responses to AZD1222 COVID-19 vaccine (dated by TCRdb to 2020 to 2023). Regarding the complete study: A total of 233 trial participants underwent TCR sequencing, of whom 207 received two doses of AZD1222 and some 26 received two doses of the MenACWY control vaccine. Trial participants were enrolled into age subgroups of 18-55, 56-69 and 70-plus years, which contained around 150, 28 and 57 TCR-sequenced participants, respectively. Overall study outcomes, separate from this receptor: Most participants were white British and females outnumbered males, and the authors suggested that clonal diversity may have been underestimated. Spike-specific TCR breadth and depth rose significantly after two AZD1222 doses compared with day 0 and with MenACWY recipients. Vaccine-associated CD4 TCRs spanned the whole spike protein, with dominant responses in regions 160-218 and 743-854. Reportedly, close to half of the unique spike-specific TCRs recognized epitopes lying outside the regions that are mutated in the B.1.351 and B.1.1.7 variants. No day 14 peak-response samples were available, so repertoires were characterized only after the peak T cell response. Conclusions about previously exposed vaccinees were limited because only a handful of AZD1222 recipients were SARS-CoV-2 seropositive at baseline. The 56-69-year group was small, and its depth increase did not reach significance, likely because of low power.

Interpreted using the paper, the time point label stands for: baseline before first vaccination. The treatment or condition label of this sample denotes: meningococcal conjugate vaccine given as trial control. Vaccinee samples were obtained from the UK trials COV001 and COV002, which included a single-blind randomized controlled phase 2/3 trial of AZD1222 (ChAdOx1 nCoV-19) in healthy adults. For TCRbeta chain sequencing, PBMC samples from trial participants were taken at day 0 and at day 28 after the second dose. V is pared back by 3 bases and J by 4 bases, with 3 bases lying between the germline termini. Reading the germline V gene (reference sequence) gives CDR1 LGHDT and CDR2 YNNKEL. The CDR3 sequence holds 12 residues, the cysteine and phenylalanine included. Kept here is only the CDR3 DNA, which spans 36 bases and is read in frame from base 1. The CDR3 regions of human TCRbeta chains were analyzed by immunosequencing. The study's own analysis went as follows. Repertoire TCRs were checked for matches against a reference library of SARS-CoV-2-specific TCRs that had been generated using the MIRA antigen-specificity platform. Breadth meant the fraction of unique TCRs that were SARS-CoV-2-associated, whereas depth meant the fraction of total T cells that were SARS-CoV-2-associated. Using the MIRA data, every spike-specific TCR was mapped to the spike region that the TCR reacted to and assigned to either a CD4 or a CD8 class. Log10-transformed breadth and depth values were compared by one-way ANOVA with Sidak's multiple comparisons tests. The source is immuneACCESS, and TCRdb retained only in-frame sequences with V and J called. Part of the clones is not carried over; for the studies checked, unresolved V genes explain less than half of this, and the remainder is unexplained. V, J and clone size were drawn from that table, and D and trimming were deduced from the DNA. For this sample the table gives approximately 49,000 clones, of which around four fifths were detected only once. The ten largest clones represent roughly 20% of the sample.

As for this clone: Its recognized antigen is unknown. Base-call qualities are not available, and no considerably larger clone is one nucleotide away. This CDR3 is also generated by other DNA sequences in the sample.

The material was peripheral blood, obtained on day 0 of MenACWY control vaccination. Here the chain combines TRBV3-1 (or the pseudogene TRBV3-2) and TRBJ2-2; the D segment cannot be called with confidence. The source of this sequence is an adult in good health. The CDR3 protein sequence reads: CASSQGTGELFF. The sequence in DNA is TGTGCCAGCAGCCAGGGCACCGGGGAGCTGTTTTTT.